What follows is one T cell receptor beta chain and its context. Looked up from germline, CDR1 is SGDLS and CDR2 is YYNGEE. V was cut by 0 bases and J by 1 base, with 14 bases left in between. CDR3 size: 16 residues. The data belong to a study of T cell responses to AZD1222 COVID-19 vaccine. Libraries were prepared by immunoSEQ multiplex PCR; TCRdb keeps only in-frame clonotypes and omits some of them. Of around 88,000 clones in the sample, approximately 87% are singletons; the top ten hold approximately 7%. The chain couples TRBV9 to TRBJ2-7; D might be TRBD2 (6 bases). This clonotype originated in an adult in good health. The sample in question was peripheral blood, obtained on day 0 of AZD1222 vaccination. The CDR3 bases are TGTGCCAGCAGCGTAGATCCGGAGGGCCGGTCCTACGAGCAGTACTTC. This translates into CASSVDPEGRSYEQYF.